This T cell receptor beta chain appears in the sequencing data of a study of T cells in Graves' hyperthyroidism and ophthalmopathy. This clonotype was counted only a few times. TCR beta CDR3 regions were amplified from RNA transcripts. HTBI primers were employed in a first-round RT-PCR of the TCR CDR3. TCRdb ran MiXCR on the multiplex PCR reads and lists one entry per CDR3 protein. This table has under 700,000 distinct CDR3 sequences, about 43% appearing once. Germline V lookup: CDR1 LNHDA, CDR2 SQIVND (reference sequence). The CDR3 spans 14 residues. V was clipped by 6 bases and J by 4 bases, with 15 bases between them.

The rearrangement joins TRBV19 to TRBJ1-2; TRBD1 might be the D (6 bases). The source is a woman aged 18-29 years with Graves' hyperthyroidism. The sample taken for sequencing was peripheral blood or thyroid tissue (not recorded which). CDR3 DNA: TGTGCCAGTAGGACAGGATCTTCCCTCTATGGCTACACCTTC. Protein: CASRTGSSLYGYTF. Full variable domain (remainder filled in from reference TRBV19 and TRBJ1-2): DGGITQSPKYLFRKEGQNVTLSCEQNLNHDAMYWYRQDPGQGLRLIYYSQIVNDFQKGDIAEGYSVSREKKESFPLTVTSAQKNPTAFYLCASRTGSSLYGYTFGSGTRLTVV.